The 10 T cell receptor beta chains reported below all come from one sample, sequenced in a study of read filtering for tumor transcriptome and immune sequencing. From roughly 400 ng of RNA, a library with molecular barcoded alpha/delta and beta/gamma adaptors was made. TCRdb re-derived calls from the reads in MiXCR, one entry per CDR3 protein. The data show about 45,000 distinct CDR3 sequences, roughly 20% seen once. The sample consisted of a population of CD138-negative cells sorted from bone marrow. These TCRs come from a donor aged 40 or over with multiple myeloma.

In this sample, this clonotype turned up many times. This rearrangement joins TRBV14 to TRBJ1-2; 7 bases are shared with TRBD1. The CDR3 has 15 amino acids. The V gene's germline CDR1 is SGHDN and CDR2 FVKESK. Losses at the gene ends were 0 bases for V and 8 bases for J; bases not matched to a gene: 9. The CDR3 nucleotides read TGTGCCAGCAGCCAAGATTTCGAAGGGGGCCGAGGCTACACCTTC. This translates into CASSQDFEGGRGYTF. Drawing the rest from reference TRBV14 and TRBJ1-2, the complete variable domain is EAGVTQFPSHSVIEKGQTVTLRCDPISGHDNLYWYRRVMGKEIKFLLHFVKESKQDESGMPNNRFLAERTGGTYSTLKVQPAELEDSGVYFCASSQDFEGGRGYTFGSGTRLTVV.

Regarding this clonotype: No conserved phenylalanine or tryptophan ends this CDR3, so it is likely a read error. The rearrangement joins TRBV29-1 to TRBJ2-1, with TRBD2 identical over 8 bases. CDR1 and CDR2 (germline): SQVTM, ANQGSEA. Germline trimming cut 4 bases from V and 3 bases from J; bases unmatched to any gene: 5. The CDR3 runs to 14 residues. The CDR3 DNA follows: TGCAGCGTTGGCGGGGGGACGGTCTACAATGAGCAGTTCTAC. This translates into CSVGGGTVYNEQFY.

This clonotype was counted at least ten times. The chain recombines TRBV19 with TRBJ1-1; D is possibly TRBD1 (5 bases). Germline V gene sequence: CDR1 LNHDA, CDR2 SQIVND (reference sequence). This CDR3 has 13 residues. The V gene lost 1 base and the J gene lost 4 bases, with 7 bases spanning the gap. The CDR3, as DNA: TGTGCCAGTAGTATAGGGGGCCCCACTGAAGCTTTCTTT. It specifies CASSIGGPTEAFF.

The rearrangement links TRBV28 to TRBJ2-1, with 13 bases matching TRBD2. CDR3 length: 14 amino acids. With 7 bases clipped from V and 10 bases from J, the junction kept 7 bases outside the gene matches. The germline CDR1 and CDR2 sequences are MDHEN and SYDVKM. Here the CDR3 DNA reads TGTGCCAGCAATCGACTAGCGGGAGGTCAGGAGCAGTTCTTC. Protein sequence: CASNRLAGGQEQFF.

On this clonotype itself: One base away lies a much larger clone, so this may be a sequencing read error. V usage is TRBV29-1 and J usage is TRBJ2-5, with TRBD1 as a possible D gene (6 bases). The CDR3 is 14 residues long. Trimming pared 4 bases from V and 3 bases from J, leaving 15 bases between. The germline gives CDR1 SQVTM, CDR2 ANQGSEA. The CDR3 is CSVVVLDSKETQYF. The CDR3 bases are TGCAGCGTTGTCGTTCTGGACAGCAAAGAGACCCAGTACTTC.

This clonotype occurred many times. This chain links TRBV4-1 with TRBJ2-7; 7 positions agree with TRBD1. CDR3 size: 17 residues. CDR1 and CDR2 (germline): MGHRA, YSYEKL. The V gene end was trimmed by 2 bases and the J gene end by 3 bases; junction bases not matched to a gene: 13. CDR3 sequence: CASSQSFSGGRVYEQYF. In DNA form, the CDR3 reads TGCGCCAGCAGCCAATCGTTTTCAGGGGGTCGTGTCTACGAGCAGTACTTC.

The CDR3, as DNA: TGTGCCAGCAGCGTAACAGAAGAGACCCAGTACTTC. Translating gives CASSVTEETQYF. The chain uses TRBV9 and TRBJ2-5; no clear D gene. V was shortened by 1 base and J by 3 bases, with 4 bases between the two germline ends. The CDR3 covers 12 residues. Germline lookup yields CDR1 SGDLS and CDR2 YYNGEE.

This chain uses TRBV7-2 with TRBJ2-7; TRBD1 might be the D (6 bases). This CDR3 has 13 residues. CDR1 is SGHTA and CDR2 is FQGNSA in the germline V gene. V gave up 4 bases and J gave up 4 bases, with 11 bases separating them. CDR3 residues: CASSWGTGYEQYF. Here the CDR3 DNA reads TGTGCCAGCAGCTGGGGAACAGGGTACGAGCAGTACTTC.

Notes on this clonotype: One base away lies a much larger clone, so this may be a sequencing read error. The CDR3 here is CASSGQGGERLLF. The CDR3 DNA is TGTGCCAGCAGTGGACAGGGCGGTGAAAGACTGCTTTTT. The gene calls are TRBV6-6 and TRBJ1-4; 8 bases align to TRBD1. The CDR3 spans 13 residues. Germline V gene data show CDR1 as MNHNY and CDR2 as SVGAGI (reference sequence).

This clonotype has ten or more counts. The V and J genes are TRBV5-1 and TRBJ1-5; D ambiguous. This CDR3 spans 13 amino acids. Trimming left V 0 bases short and J 5 bases short, with 6 bases between. Germline V gives CDR1 SGHRS, CDR2 YFSETQ. The CDR3 region has the DNA TGCGCCAGCAGCTTGGACGGATATCAGCCCCAGCATTTT. It yields the protein CASSLDGYQPQHF.